This T cell receptor (beta chain) emerged from a study of T cell changes during pregnancy in multiple sclerosis. V was shortened by 4 bases and J by 6 bases, with 18 bases between the two germline ends. This CDR3 region has 16 residues. Germline-derived CDR1 and CDR2 are SEHNR and FQNEAQ (reference sequence). Generated by immunoSEQ multiplex PCR, the TCRdb table keeps only in-frame clones and is missing some. The repertoire consists of tens of thousands of clones, with more than 90% occurring once and the leading ten covering less than 0.4%. This chain links TRBV7-9 with TRBJ2-2, with D uncertain. The specimen comprised CD4+ T cells from peripheral blood mononuclear cells, sampled in the second trimester of pregnancy. The clonotype comes from a female donor with multiple sclerosis, enrolled in a pregnancy study. CDR3 region: CASSSTDKGSAGELFF. As DNA, the CDR3 is TGTGCCAGCAGCTCCACCGACAAAGGCTCGGCCGGGGAGCTGTTTTTT.